This TCR beta chain was sequenced for a study of CD8 T cells in ankylosing spondylitis. With molecular barcodes, quantitative 5'-RACE was used to make the TCR beta libraries. TCRdb passed the 5' RACE reads through MiXCR, listing each CDR3 protein once. Among around 42,000 distinct CDR3 sequences listed, roughly 2.5% were seen once. Whole-study results and caveats: What appeared characteristic of ankylosing spondylitis blood was a TCR beta motif of eight highly homologous variants. Disease-linked clones were reportedly significantly enriched in matched ankylosing spondylitis synovial fluid.

Germline V lookup: CDR1 SGDLS, CDR2 YYNGEE. V shed 0 bases, J shed 4 bases, and the junction held 9 bases outside the gene matches. CDR3 length: 16 amino acids. This clonotype was observed at least ten times. Antigen specificity is unknown. The chain combines TRBV9 with TRBJ2-7, with 8 positions matching TRBD2. Sample: blood, either unsorted or a sorted T cell fraction (not recorded which). The sequence was collected from a male donor with ankylosing spondylitis or in good health (not recorded which). The chain's CDR3 is CASSVEGLVGDYEQYF. The CDR3 DNA reads TGTGCCAGCAGCGTAGAGGGACTAGTAGGAGATTACGAGCAGTACTTC.